The 32 T cell receptor beta chains listed next were all sequenced from one sample in a study of blood T cell repertoires in COVID-19. Data came from immunoSEQ multiplex PCR; TCRdb stores just in-frame clones and leaves some out. The data hold roughly 300,000 clones, with around 88% observed a single time. Sequenced input: peripheral blood. All receptors derive from a woman in her forties or fifties with acute or convalescent COVID-19.

This sequence joins TRBV5-6 and TRBJ1-5, with D perhaps TRBD1 (5 bases). Germline V gene sequence: CDR1 SGHDT, CDR2 YYEEEE. This CDR3 spans 14 amino acids. The V end lost 4 bases, the J end lost 2 bases, and 10 bases lay between the germline ends. The DNA of the CDR3 is TGTGCCAGCAGCCTGACAGTGGGCAATCAGCCCCAGCATTTT. The encoded protein is CASSLTVGNQPQHF. Combining the CDR3 with reference TRBV5-6 and TRBJ1-5 gives the whole variable domain DAGVTQSPTHLIKTRGQQVTLRCSPKSGHDTVSWYQQALGQGPQFIFQYYEEEERQRGNFPDRFSGHQFPNYSSELNVNALLLGDSALYLCASSLTVGNQPQHFGDGTRLSIL.

The chain recombines TRBV3-1 (or the pseudogene TRBV3-2) with TRBJ2-7, with 9 positions matching TRBD2. In germline, CDR1 is LGHDT, CDR2 YNNKEL (reference sequence). The CDR3 contains 15 residues. With 5 bases clipped from V and 1 base from J, the junction kept 6 bases outside the gene matches. CDR3 in amino acids: CASSFGLASSYEQYF. DNA for the CDR3: TGTGCCAGCAGCTTCGGACTAGCGTCTTCCTACGAGCAGTACTTC.

CDR3 protein: CASSLLGPEETQYF. The CDR3 bases are TGCGCCAGCAGCTTGTTGGGCCCGGAAGAGACCCAGTACTTC. The chain employs TRBV5-1 and TRBJ2-5; no definite D call. CDR1 and CDR2 from the germline V gene are SGHRS and YFSETQ. This CDR3 has 14 residues. V lost 1 base to trimming and J lost 3 bases, with 10 bases between them.

This chain links TRBV20-1 with TRBJ2-7; TRBD2 agrees at 8 bases. This CDR3 has 13 residues. V was clipped by 3 bases and J by 3 bases; unmatched bases: 4. CDR1 and CDR2 (germline): DFQATT, SNEGSKA (reference sequence). The CDR3 here is CSASNLAGYEQYF. DNA of the CDR3: TGCAGTGCTAGTAATCTAGCGGGCTACGAGCAGTACTTC.

This rearrangement joins TRBV4-3 to TRBJ1-2, with 11 bases aligning to TRBD1. The CDR3 extends over 15 amino acids. V was pared by 4 bases and J by 4 bases, with 5 bases of the junction left unmatched. CDR1 and CDR2 (germline): LGHNA, YSLEER. The CDR3 is CASSLTGTGGYGYTF. The CDR3, as DNA: TGCGCCAGCAGCCTTACAGGGACAGGGGGCTATGGCTACACCTTC.

V gene TRBV18 combines with J gene TRBJ1-5; 8 bases align to TRBD1. The CDR3 consists of 16 residues. CDR1 and CDR2 from the germline V gene are KGHSH and LQKENI. J was trimmed by 6 bases and V by 3 bases; bases with no gene match: 10. CDR3 amino acids: CASSPQGAARIQPQHF. As DNA, the CDR3 is TGTGCCAGCTCACCGCAGGGGGCCGCAAGGATTCAGCCCCAGCATTTT.

The rearrangement links TRBV20-1 to TRBJ2-2; no definite D call. The CDR3 totals 12 residues. The germline V gene encodes CDR1 DFQATT and CDR2 SNEGSKA (reference sequence). The V end lost 3 bases, the J end lost 6 bases, and 8 bases lay between the germline ends. The CDR3 region is CSASVRPGELFF. The CDR3 DNA reads TGCAGTGCTAGTGTCCGTCCCGGGGAGCTGTTTTTT.

The chain joins TRBV7-9 to TRBJ1-4, with D tentatively TRBD1 (5 bases). This CDR3 region has 15 residues. Germline lookup yields CDR1 SEHNR and CDR2 FQNEAQ (reference sequence). Trimming cost V 1 base and J 4 bases, with 10 bases left between them. Here the CDR3 reads CASSLEGQFNEKLFF. The CDR3 coding sequence is TGTGCCAGCAGCTTAGAGGGGCAGTTTAATGAAAAACTGTTTTTT.

This clone was found a few times. J is TRBJ1-2 and V is TRBV6-5, with 10 bases lining up with TRBD1. Germline V gene lookup returns CDR1 MNHEY and CDR2 SVGAGI. The V and J ends lost 6 bases and 2 bases, in that order; junction bases with no gene match: 3. The CDR3 is 14 amino acids. This chain's CDR3 is CASRMDRGNYGYTF. DNA for the CDR3: TGTGCCAGCAGAATGGACAGGGGGAACTATGGCTACACCTTC.

This clone was counted a few times. The rearrangement links TRBV19 to TRBJ1-1; TRBD1 is a possible D gene (5 bases). The CDR3 totals 18 residues. Trimming took 3 bases from V and 2 from J, leaving 22 bases between them. In germline, CDR1 is LNHDA, CDR2 SQIVND (reference sequence). This CDR3 reads CASSMWGFSLSGNTEAFF. The CDR3 nucleotides read TGTGCCAGTAGTATGTGGGGCTTTTCTCTTTCAGGAAACACTGAAGCTTTCTTT.

The chain combines TRBV7-2 with TRBJ1-1; 7 bases agree with TRBD1. The CDR3 is 14 amino acids. V was pared by 5 bases and J by 4 bases, with 7 bases of the junction left unmatched. Germline V CDR1 and CDR2: SGHTA, FQGNSA. The chain's CDR3 is CASSPYRDSTEAFF. The CDR3 nucleotides read TGTGCCAGCAGCCCATATAGGGACAGCACTGAAGCTTTCTTT.

Only one count was recorded for this clone. The chain employs TRBV15 and TRBJ1-1, with 9 bases lining up with TRBD1. CDR3 length: 14 amino acids. V lost 4 bases to trimming and J lost 6 bases; unmatched junction nucleotides: 6. Germline V gene sequence: CDR1 LNHNV, CDR2 YYDKDF (reference sequence). The CDR3 protein is CATSIGQGWPEAFF. In DNA form, the CDR3 reads TGTGCCACCAGCATAGGACAGGGGTGGCCTGAAGCTTTCTTT.

This clone has only one observation. This chain links TRBV2 with TRBJ1-5; 8 nucleotides match TRBD1. V gave up 3 bases and J gave up 3 bases; unmatched junction bases: 4. In germline, CDR1 is SNHLY, CDR2 FYNNEI. The CDR3 consists of 15 residues. CDR3 sequence (DNA): TGTGCCAGCAGTGATGACAGGGGCGACAATCAGCCCCAGCATTTT. Amino acids: CASSDDRGDNQPQHF.

CDR3 region: CAWSGEREESTDTQYF. DNA for the CDR3: TGTGCCTGGAGTGGCGAGCGGGAGGAAAGCACAGATACGCAGTATTTT. V usage is TRBV30 and J usage is TRBJ2-3, with 9 bases matching TRBD2. The V and J ends lost 1 base and 0 bases, in that order; junction bases with no gene match: 5. CDR3 length: 16 residues. Per the germline V gene, CDR1 is GTSNPN and CDR2 is SVGIG (reference sequence). Full variable domain (outside the CDR3, taken from reference TRBV30 and TRBJ2-3): SQTIHQWPATLVQPVGSPLSLECTVEGTSNPNLYWYRQAAGRGLQLLFYSVGIGQISSEVPQNLSASRPQDRQFILSSKKLLLSDSGFYLCAWSGEREESTDTQYFGPGTRLTVL.

The V call is TRBV6-5, the J call TRBJ2-1, with D possibly matching TRBD1 (6 bases). CDR1 MNHEY and CDR2 SVGAGI come from the germline V gene. The V end was cut by 4 bases, the J end by 6 bases, with 13 bases between. The length of the CDR3 is 14 residues. Here the CDR3 reads CASSFLARGNEQFF. The CDR3 region has the DNA TGTGCCAGCAGTTTTCTCGCCAGGGGCAATGAGCAGTTCTTC.

This chain uses TRBV5-6 with TRBJ2-7, with D possibly being TRBD1 (7 bases). CDR1 SGHDT and CDR2 YYEEEE come from the germline V gene. The ends were cut back, 0 bases at V and 1 base at J, with 8 bases in the middle. The CDR3 loop spans 14 amino acids. This CDR3 reads CASSLAGGSYEQYF. The DNA for the CDR3 is TGTGCCAGCAGCTTGGCAGGGGGGTCCTACGAGCAGTACTTC.

J is TRBJ1-1 and V is TRBV11-3; D ambiguous. Trimming cost V 2 bases and J 6 bases, with 10 bases left between them. The CDR3 contains 13 residues. Germline-derived CDR1 and CDR2 are SGHNT and YENEEA. The CDR3 sequence is CASSLRSEAEAFF. CDR3 coding DNA: TGTGCCAGCAGCTTAAGGAGTGAGGCTGAAGCTTTCTTT. Filled out from reference TRBV11-3 and TRBJ1-1, the complete variable domain reads EAGVVQSPRYKIIEKKQPVAFWCNPISGHNTLYWYLQNLGQGPELLIRYENEEAVDDSQLPKDRFSAERLKGVDSTLKIQPAELGDSAVYLCASSLRSEAEAFFGQGTRLTVV.

This clone appeared once. In nucleotides, the CDR3 is TGTGCCAGCAGCTCATGGACAGGGAATAAGAACGAGCAGTACTTC. This encodes CASSSWTGNKNEQYF. The chain employs TRBV5-4 and TRBJ2-7; 8 nucleotides line up with TRBD1. The trim removed 3 bases at V and 5 bases at J, leaving 10 bases unmatched. The CDR3 is made up of 15 amino acids. The germline V gene has CDR1 SGHNT and CDR2 YYREEE (reference sequence).

The chain carries TRBV3-1 (or the pseudogene TRBV3-2) and TRBJ1-6; D ambiguous. The V and J ends lost 1 base and 10 bases respectively, with 17 bases between them. The CDR3 is made up of 16 amino acids. Germline V lookup: CDR1 LGHDT, CDR2 YNNKEL (reference sequence). DNA of the CDR3: TGTGCCAGCAGCCAAGCCCGGGCCCCCTGGGAGTCACCCCTCCACTTT. This encodes CASSQARAPWESPLHF.

This chain uses TRBV18 with TRBJ2-1; 8 bases map to TRBD1. J lost 4 bases, V lost 4 bases, and 6 bases had no gene match. The CDR3 consists of 15 residues. Germline V gene data show CDR1 as KGHSH and CDR2 as LQKENI. CDR3 region: CASSLGQGGYNEQFF. CDR3 in DNA: TGTGCCAGCTCACTTGGACAGGGAGGATACAATGAGCAGTTCTTC. The whole variable domain, filled in from reference TRBV18 and TRBJ2-1, reads NAGVMQNPRHLVRRRGQEARLRCSPMKGHSHVYWYRQLPEEGLKFMVYLQKENIIDESGMPKERFSAEFPKEGPSILRIQQVVRGDSAAYFCASSLGQGGYNEQFFGPGTRLTVL.

CDR3 in amino acids: CASSMASGRWISYNEQFF. Written as DNA, the CDR3 is TGTGCCAGTAGTATGGCTAGCGGGAGGTGGATCTCCTACAATGAGCAGTTCTTC. The chain is built from TRBV19 and TRBJ2-1; 11 bases map to TRBD2. Germline V gene data show CDR1 as LNHDA and CDR2 as SQIVND (reference sequence). V trimming: 3 bases; J trimming: 0 bases; junction bases outside the gene matches: 7. The CDR3 extends over 18 amino acids.

The chain links TRBV5-1 to TRBJ1-1, with TRBD1 matching 9 bases. The CDR3 is 16 amino acids. J gave up 4 bases and V 4 bases, and 11 bases lay outside the gene matches. Germline V gene data show CDR1 as SGHRS and CDR2 as YFSETQ. In DNA, the CDR3 is TGCGCCAGCAGCCCAAGGACAGGGGTTTTAGGCACTGAAGCTTTCTTT. Residues: CASSPRTGVLGTEAFF.

The chain links TRBV2 to TRBJ2-7; 9 bases match TRBD2. Germline CDR1 and CDR2: SNHLY and FYNNEI. CDR3 length: 13 residues. V lost 6 bases to trimming and J lost 5 bases; unmatched junction nucleotides: 5. The DNA for the CDR3 is TGTGCCAGCAGGCTAGCGGGAAAAGACGAGCAGTACTTC. It codes for CASRLAGKDEQYF. Full variable domain (rest looked up from reference TRBV2 and TRBJ2-7): EPEVTQTPSHQVTQMGQEVILRCVPISNHLYFYWYRQILGQKVEFLVSFYNNEISEKSEIFDDQFSVERPDGSNFTLKIRSTKLEDSAMYFCASRLAGKDEQYFGPGTRLTVT.

The J gene is TRBJ2-1, the V gene TRBV5-1; D is perhaps TRBD1 (5 bases). The V end was cut by 1 base, the J end by 14 bases, with 22 bases between. The CDR3 length is 15 residues. Germline V gene sequence: CDR1 SGHRS, CDR2 YFSETQ. CDR3: CASSLFTGPSWMKFF. The CDR3 coding sequence is TGCGCCAGCAGCTTGTTCACAGGTCCCTCTTGGATGAAGTTCTTC. The full variable domain, with the rest looked up from reference TRBV5-1 and TRBJ2-1, is KAGVTQTPRYLIKTRGQQVTLSCSPISGHRSVSWYQQTPGQGLQFLFEYFSETQRNKGNFPGRFSGRQFSNSRSEMNVSTLELGDSALYLCASSLFTGPSWMKFFGPGTRLTVL.

This chain links TRBV7-3 with TRBJ2-1, with 9 bases matching TRBD2. This CDR3 region has 16 residues. V shed 0 bases, J shed 3 bases, and the junction held 3 bases outside the gene matches. From germline, CDR1 is SGHTA and CDR2 FQGTGA. CDR3 in amino acids: CASSLTSGRIYNEQFF. Written as DNA, the CDR3 is TGTGCCAGCAGCTTAACTAGCGGGAGAATCTACAATGAGCAGTTCTTC.

This chain joins TRBV10-3 and TRBJ1-1; D remains unclear. The length of the CDR3 is 14 residues. V lost 11 bases, J lost 1 base, and 17 bases lay in between. Germline CDR1 reads ENHRY; CDR2 reads SYGVKD. The CDR3 loop is CAARAYLANTEAFF. The CDR3 DNA reads as TGTGCCGCCCGGGCCTATCTAGCGAACACTGAAGCTTTCTTT.

The chain is built from TRBV5-1 and TRBJ2-5; 14 nucleotides align to TRBD2. V was pared by 4 bases and J by 5 bases, with 7 bases of the junction left unmatched. Per germline, CDR1 SGHRS and CDR2 YFSETQ. The CDR3 loop spans 16 amino acids. The CDR3 spells CASSPGTSGSGETQYF. CDR3 coding DNA: TGCGCCAGCAGCCCCGGGACTAGCGGGAGCGGCGAGACCCAGTACTTC.

This clone showed up just once. The chain is built from TRBV27 and TRBJ1-5; 7 bases are a match to TRBD1. Germline-derived CDR1 and CDR2 are MNHEY and SMNVEV (reference sequence). The V segment lost 1 base and the J segment 2 bases; nucleotides outside the gene matches: 2. The CDR3 contains 15 residues. CDR3 sequence reads: CASSLFRGGNQPQHF. The CDR3 DNA follows: TGTGCCAGCAGTTTATTCAGGGGGGGCAATCAGCCCCAGCATTTT.

The rearrangement uses TRBV5-1 and TRBJ1-4; D not resolved. The germline V gene has CDR1 SGHRS and CDR2 YFSETQ. This CDR3 has 12 amino acids. Deletions cut 3 bases from V and 8 bases from J, with 8 bases between. CDR3: CASSSSGEKLFF. CDR3 DNA: TGCGCCAGCAGCTCCTCGGGGGAAAAACTGTTTTTT.

V usage is TRBV6-6 and J usage is TRBJ2-7; 10 bases align to TRBD1. Per germline, CDR1 MNHNY and CDR2 SVGAGI (reference sequence). The CDR3 runs to 14 residues. With 5 bases clipped from V and 6 bases from J, the junction kept 7 bases outside the gene matches. CDR3 sequence (DNA): TGTGCCAGCAGTCCCGGGACAGGGGATATCGAGCAGTACTTC. This codes for CASSPGTGDIEQYF.

This clone was recorded only once. The V call is TRBV10-3, the J call TRBJ1-1; the D is unclear. From germline, CDR1 is ENHRY and CDR2 SYGVKD. The V gene lost 0 bases and the J gene lost 8 bases, with 10 bases spanning the gap. The length of the CDR3 is 13 residues. The CDR3 here is CAISESGREEAFF. CDR3 DNA sequence: TGTGCCATCAGTGAGTCCGGGAGGGAAGAAGCTTTCTTT.

The chain uses TRBV14 and TRBJ2-5, with 7 bases lining up with TRBD1. In germline, CDR1 is SGHDN, CDR2 FVKESK. Germline trimming cut 3 bases from V and 1 base from J; bases unmatched to any gene: 8. The CDR3 loop spans 16 amino acids. CDR3 amino acids: CASSQRKGGGQETQYF. The CDR3 DNA sequence: TGTGCCAGCAGCCAGAGAAAAGGGGGCGGCCAAGAGACCCAGTACTTC.